A single sample is the source of the 29 T cell receptor beta chains below, sequenced in a study of T cells in Graves' hyperthyroidism and ophthalmopathy. Amplified TCR beta CDR3 regions derived from RNA transcripts. The HTBI set primed first-round TCR CDR3 RT-PCR. Using its own MiXCR run on the multiplex PCR reads, TCRdb lists one record per CDR3 protein. The repertoire has about 350,000 distinct CDR3 sequences, approximately 15% of them found once; the top ten carry about 26%. Sequences were obtained from blood. These receptors were obtained from a woman in her thirties with Graves' hyperthyroidism.

The chain employs TRBV20-1 and TRBJ1-2; 9 nucleotides match TRBD1. The CDR3 has 14 amino acids. Per the germline V gene, CDR1 is DFQATT and CDR2 is SNEGSKA (reference sequence). V trimming: 4 bases; J trimming: 0 bases; junction bases outside the gene matches: 3. CDR3 sequence reads: CSATGTGSNYGYTF. Written as DNA, the CDR3 is TGCAGTGCTACCGGGACAGGGTCTAACTATGGCTACACCTTC.

This clonotype was recorded a few times. V and J are TRBV10-3 and TRBJ1-5; D is undetermined. The CDR3 has 13 residues. The germline V gene encodes CDR1 ENHRY and CDR2 SYGVKD. V lost 0 bases, J lost 10 bases, and 10 bases lay in between. Here the CDR3 reads CAISESNDLPQHF. DNA for the CDR3: TGTGCCATCAGTGAGTCGAATGACCTACCCCAGCATTTT.

The chain carries TRBV19 and TRBJ2-3; 14 bases fit TRBD2. CDR3 length: 15 residues. Germline CDR1 is LNHDA and CDR2 is SQIVND (reference sequence). Trimming took 5 bases from V and 7 from J; bases not matched to a gene: 5. DNA of the CDR3: TGTGCCAGTAGTCCGGGACTAGCGGGAGAATATACGCAGTATTTT. It is translated as CASSPGLAGEYTQYF.

This clonotype was picked up a small number of times. V gene TRBV7-2 combines with J gene TRBJ1-5; D not resolved. Trimming took 1 base from V and 6 from J, leaving 7 bases between them. Per germline, CDR1 SGHTA and CDR2 FQGNSA. This CDR3 is built from 13 residues. The CDR3 sequence is CASSLEYSQPQHF. The DNA of the CDR3 is TGTGCCAGCAGCTTAGAGTATAGTCAGCCCCAGCATTTT. Filled out from reference TRBV7-2 and TRBJ1-5, the complete variable domain reads GAGVSQSPSNKVTEKGKDVELRCDPISGHTALYWYRQSLGQGLEFLIYFQGNSAPDKSGLPSDRFSAERTGGSVSTLTIQRTQQEDSAVYLCASSLEYSQPQHFGDGTRLSIL.

In its sample, this clonotype was seen a few times. An end of the junction differs from the germline gene, which may be a read error. The V gene is TRBV20-1, the J gene TRBJ2-7; D is tentatively TRBD1 or TRBD2 (5 bases each). CDR1 and CDR2 (germline): DFQATT, SNEGSKA (reference sequence). The CDR3 has 12 amino acids. CDR3: CSARDATYEQYF. Here the CDR3 DNA reads TGTTCAGCCCGGGACGCAACCTACGAGCAGTACTTC.

V gene TRBV5-5 combines with J gene TRBJ2-3; D unresolved. Per the germline V gene, CDR1 is SGHKS and CDR2 is YYEKEE (reference sequence). The germline V and J ends were trimmed by 2 bases and 2 bases, with 12 bases remaining between them. This CDR3 has 15 residues. DNA of the CDR3: TGTGCCAGCAGCTTCTCACCAAAAAACACAGATACGCAGTATTTT. Translation: CASSFSPKNTDTQYF. The variable domain in full, completed from reference TRBV5-5 and TRBJ2-3, reads DAGVTQSPTHLIKTRGQQVTLRCSPISGHKSVSWYQQVLGQGPQFIFQYYEKEERGRGNFPDRFSARQFPNYSSELNVNALLLGDSALYLCASSFSPKNTDTQYFGPGTRLTVL.

Only a few counts were recorded for this clonotype. The chain recombines TRBV19 with TRBJ2-7; weak D call: TRBD1 (6 bases). Trimming took off 3 bases at V and 2 bases at J, with 17 bases between the two ends. The CDR3 has 16 amino acids. The germline V gene has CDR1 LNHDA and CDR2 SQIVND (reference sequence). The CDR3: CASSMGSGTRTYEQYF. The CDR3 DNA reads TGTGCCAGTAGTATGGGCTCCGGGACACGAACCTACGAGCAGTACTTC.

This clonotype showed up many times. J is TRBJ1-1 and V is TRBV6-1; D remains ambiguous. Germline V lookup: CDR1 MNHNS, CDR2 SASEGT. The CDR3 length is 12 residues. V dropped 5 bases and J dropped 4 bases, with 8 bases sitting between them. The CDR3 nucleotides read TGTGCCAGCAGTACCCGGGCCACTGAAGCTTTCTTT. Residues: CASSTRATEAFF.

The chain carries TRBV5-1 and TRBJ2-7, with D uncertain. Trimming cost V 2 bases and J 3 bases, with 9 bases left between them. Per germline, CDR1 SGHRS and CDR2 YFSETQ. The CDR3 spans 13 residues. The CDR3 spells CASSFTDGYEQYF. Here the CDR3 DNA reads TGCGCCAGCAGCTTCACGGACGGCTACGAGCAGTACTTC.

The V and J genes are TRBV19 and TRBJ2-1, with 11 bases aligning to TRBD2. With 4 bases clipped from V and 6 bases from J, the junction kept 5 bases outside the gene matches. The CDR3 contains 15 residues. Germline loops: CDR1 LNHDA, CDR2 SQIVND (reference sequence). CDR3 in DNA: TGTGCCAGTAGTACCCGGACTAGCGGGCGCAATGAGCAGTTCTTC. Protein sequence: CASSTRTSGRNEQFF.

This clonotype was detected ten times or more. The genes are TRBV28 and TRBJ2-7; D remains ambiguous. The V end lost 2 bases, the J end lost 0 bases, and 5 bases lay between the germline ends. Germline loops: CDR1 MDHEN, CDR2 SYDVKM. The CDR3 is made up of 13 amino acids. The CDR3 region has the DNA TGTGCCAGCAGTTTAAGGAGCTCCTACGAGCAGTACTTC. It is translated as CASSLRSSYEQYF.

This clonotype came up many times. V usage is TRBV2 and J usage is TRBJ2-5, with D tentatively TRBD2 (5 bases). Trimming left V 8 bases short and J 5 bases short, with 15 bases between. Germline V lookup: CDR1 SNHLY, CDR2 FYNNEI. CDR3 size: 13 residues. The CDR3 DNA reads as TGTGCCAGCTCCCCGGGGTACCGTGAGACCCAGTACTTC. Protein product: CASSPGYRETQYF.

The chain joins TRBV29-1 to TRBJ1-2; 7 nucleotides agree with TRBD1. Germline values: CDR1 SQVTM, CDR2 ANQGSEA. Unmatched junction bases numbered 5, after V lost 1 base and J lost 6 bases. There are 13 residues in the CDR3. DNA of the CDR3: TGCAGCGTTGAAGTGGGAGGGGGCCATGGCTACACCTTC. This sequence encodes CSVEVGGGHGYTF.

The gene calls are TRBV12-3 or TRBV12-4 and TRBJ2-2, with 7 bases fitting TRBD2. The V and J ends lost 0 bases and 9 bases, in that order; junction bases with no gene match: 7. The length of the CDR3 is 15 residues. CDR3 bases: TGTGCCAGCAGTTTAGCGGGGGGGGTCCTAAGGGAGCTGTTTTTT. Its protein is CASSLAGGVLRELFF.

This clonotype was seen a handful of times. The junction departs from the called germline gene at one end, perhaps through a read error. The chain is built from TRBV6-2 or TRBV6-3 and TRBJ2-6; the D call may be TRBD1 or TRBD2 (5 bases each). The CDR3 is 17 amino acids. CDR1 MNHEY and CDR2 SVGEGT come from the germline V gene. CDR3 in amino acids: CASNALGEGPGANVPTF. The CDR3 DNA follows: TGTGCCAGCAATGCCTTGGGGGAAGGACCTGGGGCCAACGTCCCGACTTTC.

This clonotype was seen ten or more times. The chain joins TRBV5-1 to TRBJ2-3; 11 nucleotides match TRBD1. Germline CDR1 is SGHRS and CDR2 is YFSETQ. The CDR3 is 15 amino acids. V was pared by 3 bases and J by 5 bases, with 5 bases of the junction left unmatched. The CDR3 DNA reads as TGCGCCAGCAGCTCTGGACAGGGGGCGGAAGATACGCAGTATTTT. As protein: CASSSGQGAEDTQYF.

This clonotype was seen repeatedly, ten times or more. CDR3 in DNA: TGTGCCAGCAGTTTATGGGCCCAAGAGACCCAGTACTTC. Its translation is CASSLWAQETQYF. V and J are TRBV28 and TRBJ2-5; D ambiguous. The V gene's germline CDR1 is MDHEN and CDR2 SYDVKM. The V end was cut by 0 bases, the J end by 1 base, with 3 bases between. This CDR3 has 13 amino acids.

This clonotype was found many times. The chain employs TRBV28 and TRBJ1-6; unclear D gene. The CDR3 has 14 residues. Trimming pared 2 bases from V and 8 bases from J, leaving 10 bases between. In germline, CDR1 is MDHEN, CDR2 SYDVKM. CDR3 residues: CASSLRATHSPLHF. In nucleotides, the CDR3 is TGTGCCAGCAGTTTAAGGGCCACCCATTCACCCCTCCACTTT.

The chain joins TRBV5-1 to TRBJ1-4, with 7 bases lining up with TRBD1. This CDR3 region has 15 residues. V shed 4 bases, J shed 8 bases, and the junction held 11 bases outside the gene matches. Germline V gene data show CDR1 as SGHRS and CDR2 as YFSETQ. The CDR3 is CASSVVGQKTEKLFF. The CDR3 DNA reads TGCGCCAGCAGCGTGGTGGGACAGAAGACCGAAAAACTGTTTTTT.

This clonotype was seen only a few times. The chain is built from TRBV5-1 and TRBJ2-5; TRBD1 is a possible D gene (6 bases). This CDR3 has 15 residues. V lost 2 bases, J lost 7 bases, and 18 bases lay in between. Per the germline V gene, CDR1 is SGHRS and CDR2 is YFSETQ. Here the CDR3 reads CASSFLGGREGTQYF. The CDR3 bases are TGCGCCAGCAGCTTCCTTGGGGGCCGGGAAGGGACCCAGTACTTC.

In this sample, this clonotype turned up many times. The rearrangement uses TRBV24-1 and TRBJ2-5, with D unclear. V was clipped by 3 bases and J by 5 bases, with 12 bases between them. This CDR3 comprises 14 residues. Germline CDR1 KGHDR, CDR2 SFDVKD. CDR3 sequence: CATSDRRTRETQYF. CDR3 in DNA: TGTGCCACCAGTGATCGAAGAACGAGGGAGACCCAGTACTTC.

For the CDR3, the DNA is TGTGCCTGGACAGGCACAGAGGGGGGCTACACCTTC. Translating it yields CAWTGTEGGYTF. The gene calls are TRBV30 and TRBJ1-2; D might be TRBD1 (5 bases). Germline CDR1 GTSNPN, CDR2 SVGIG (reference sequence). The germline V and J ends were trimmed by 4 bases and 8 bases, with 14 bases remaining between them. This CDR3 region has 12 residues.

The chain recombines TRBV4-2 with TRBJ1-4, with a tentative D call TRBD1 (6 bases). The CDR3 is 12 amino acids. V was cut by 11 bases and J by 6 bases, with 13 bases left in between. CDR1 and CDR2 (germline): LGHNA, YNFKEQ. The CDR3 DNA follows: TGTGCCGGCAAACAGGGAGATGAAAAACTGTTTTTT. Protein product: CAGKQGDEKLFF.

This rearrangement joins TRBV12-3 or TRBV12-4 to TRBJ2-1; tentative D call: TRBD1 (6 bases). Trimming pared 4 bases from V and 8 bases from J, leaving 24 bases between. This CDR3 has 17 residues. The CDR3 loop is CASSSPVGQGIRHEQFF. The CDR3 bases are TGTGCCAGCAGTTCCCCGGTCGGTCAGGGGATTCGGCATGAGCAGTTCTTC.

The table lists this clonotype with a few counts. This rearrangement joins TRBV6-1 to TRBJ2-1, with D perhaps TRBD1 (6 bases). The V gene's germline CDR1 is MNHNS and CDR2 SASEGT. The CDR3 totals 15 residues. V shed 5 bases and J shed 6 bases, with 17 bases lying between them. The CDR3 is CASSPSDPRGNEQFF. In DNA, the CDR3 is TGTGCCAGCAGTCCCTCGGACCCCAGGGGCAATGAGCAGTTCTTC.

The rearrangement links TRBV7-2 to TRBJ2-5; the D call may be TRBD1 or TRBD2 (5 bases each). The CDR3 consists of 16 residues. Trimming shortened V by 5 bases and J by 3 bases, and 19 bases separated the two germline ends. Germline lookup yields CDR1 SGHTA and CDR2 FQGNSA. CDR3 bases: TGTGCCAGCAGCCCATCGGCCAGTATGGGGGAAGAGACCCAGTACTTC. Protein: CASSPSASMGEETQYF. The full variable domain, in which reference TRBV7-2 and TRBJ2-5 provide the parts outside the CDR3, is GAGVSQSPSNKVTEKGKDVELRCDPISGHTALYWYRQSLGQGLEFLIYFQGNSAPDKSGLPSDRFSAERTGGSVSTLTIQRTQQEDSAVYLCASSPSASMGEETQYFGPGTRLLVL.

This clonotype was counted a few times. The CDR3 nucleotides are TGTGCCAGCTCACCACCGGAGCGGGAACCCACCGGGGAGCTGTTTTTT. It yields the protein CASSPPEREPTGELFF. The chain uses TRBV18 and TRBJ2-2, with 7 bases fitting TRBD2. Trimming took 0 bases from V and 4 from J; bases not matched to a gene: 5. Germline CDR1 is KGHSH and CDR2 is LQKENI. CDR3 size: 16 residues.

Only a few counts were recorded for this clonotype. The chain links TRBV6-1 to TRBJ2-7; D gene ambiguous. The germline CDR1 and CDR2 sequences are MNHNS and SASEGT. Trimming took 10 bases from V and 3 from J, leaving 13 bases between them. There are 12 residues in the CDR3. The CDR3 nucleotides read TGTGCCACCTCGGGCCTACGCTACGAGCAGTACTTC. Amino acid sequence: CATSGLRYEQYF.

Note on this clonotype: A read error is possible here, since a much larger clone lies one base away. Since no conserved phenylalanine or tryptophan closes the CDR3, a read error is the likely cause. This chain links TRBV20-1 with TRBJ2-7; 7 bases line up with TRBD2. The germline gives CDR1 DFQATT, CDR2 SNEGSKA (reference sequence). V was pared by 2 bases and J by 2 bases, with 3 bases of the junction left unmatched. The CDR3 runs to 13 residues. The CDR3 protein is CSARLAETYEQYL. As DNA, the CDR3 is TGCAGTGCTAGACTAGCGGAAACCTACGAGCAGTACCTC.